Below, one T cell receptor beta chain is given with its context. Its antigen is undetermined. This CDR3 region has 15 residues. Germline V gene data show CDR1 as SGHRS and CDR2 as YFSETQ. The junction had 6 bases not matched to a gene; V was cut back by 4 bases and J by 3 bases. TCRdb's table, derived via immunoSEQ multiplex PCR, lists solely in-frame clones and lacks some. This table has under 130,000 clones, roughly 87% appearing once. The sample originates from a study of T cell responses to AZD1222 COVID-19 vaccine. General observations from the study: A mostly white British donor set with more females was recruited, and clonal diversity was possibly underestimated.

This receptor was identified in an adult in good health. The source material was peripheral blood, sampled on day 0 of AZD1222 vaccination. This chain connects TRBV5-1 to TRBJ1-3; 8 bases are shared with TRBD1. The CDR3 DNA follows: TGCGCCAGCAGCACTGGACAGGGTGGTGGAAACACCATATATTTT. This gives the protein CASSTGQGGGNTIYF.